One and the same sample provided the 6 T cell receptor beta chains below, sequenced in a study of vaccination and CD4 T cells after COVID-19. The treatment was: roughly nine-day PBMC culture with coronavirus spike peptide pools or control peptides (ViraFEST assay). Which antigens these TCRs recognize remains unknown. The Oncomine TCR Beta short-read assay generated sequence data from the DNA of cultured CD4+ T cells. TCRdb independently ran MiXCR on the PCR reads; one entry per CDR3 protein. The data hold approximately 12,000 distinct CDR3 sequences, with 45% to 50% observed a single time. Sequenced: CD4+ T cells from blood, cultured in vitro. The receptors originated from a human donor who had recovered from COVID-19.

CDR3 sequence reads: CASSYSGQNYEQYF. CDR3 nucleotide sequence: TGTGCCAGCAGTTACTCTGGACAGAACTACGAGCAGTACTTC. The V and J genes are TRBV6-2 or TRBV6-3 and TRBJ2-7; D might be TRBD1 (6 bases). The CDR3 runs 14 residues. With 0 bases removed from V and 3 bases from J, the gap between germline ends came to 9 bases. Germline values: CDR1 MNHEY, CDR2 SVGEGT.

This clonotype was observed once. The V and J genes are TRBV20-1 and TRBJ2-6, with 10 positions matching TRBD2. V was clipped by 5 bases and J by 4 bases; unmatched bases: 11. This CDR3 has 17 amino acids. Germline values: CDR1 DFQATT, CDR2 SNEGSKA (reference sequence). The CDR3 region has the DNA TGCAGTGCTCCCCGACTAGCGGGTACACTCGGGGCCAACGTCCTGACTTTC. This codes for CSAPRLAGTLGANVLTF.

V and J are TRBV29-1 and TRBJ1-2; no firm D call. The CDR3 covers 11 residues. Germline V gene data show CDR1 as SQVTM and CDR2 as ANQGSEA. The ends were cut back, 4 bases at V and 3 bases at J, with 6 bases in the middle. DNA for the CDR3: TGCAGCGTTGGGAGAGACTATGGCTACACCTTC. Its protein product is CSVGRDYGYTF.

This chain connects TRBV12-3 or TRBV12-4 to TRBJ2-2; 8 positions agree with TRBD1. The CDR3 has 15 amino acids. J gave up 4 bases and V 3 bases, and 4 bases lay outside the gene matches. As DNA, the CDR3 is TGTGCCAGCAGTTTCGGCAGGGGGCTCACCGGGGAGCTGTTTTTT. Translated, it gives CASSFGRGLTGELFF.

This chain connects TRBV30 to TRBJ2-1, with D maybe TRBD1 (5 bases). V shed 1 base and J shed 7 bases, with 8 bases lying between them. The CDR3 is 12 amino acids. Germline V gene sequence: CDR1 GTSNPN, CDR2 SVGIG (reference sequence). In DNA form, the CDR3 reads TGTGCCTGGAGTGCCAGGGCGAATGAGCAGTTCTTC. It is translated as CAWSARANEQFF.

The CDR3 here is CASDRAYEQYF. The DNA of the CDR3 is TGTGCCAGCGACAGGGCCTACGAGCAGTACTTC. This sequence joins TRBV2 and TRBJ2-7; 7 bases map to TRBD1. The CDR3 runs 11 residues. V shed 8 bases and J 2 bases; nucleotides not matched to a gene: 0. Germline CDR1 and CDR2: SNHLY and FYNNEI.